This note documents a single T cell receptor beta chain sequence. The data derive from a study of cytomegalovirus exposure and HLA in healthy donors. CDR3 length: 17 residues. Trimming took 6 bases from V and 3 from J, leaving 23 bases between them. Germline CDR1 reads LGHNT; CDR2 reads FRNRAP. The PCR employed 60 Vbeta primers together with 13 Jbeta primers. TCRdb's copy holds only in-frame clones and misses some; the assay was immunoSEQ multiplex PCR. The sample records 90,000 to 130,000 clones, 79% being singletons. The chain carries TRBV12-5 and TRBJ1-1, with D perhaps TRBD1 (5 bases). The clonotype originates from a man aged 25 to 40 in good health and CMV-seropositive. Sequenced input: PBMCs. The CDR3 DNA reads as TGTGCTAGTGGCCTTCCACCGGGACTGCCAAGAGACACTGAAGCTTTCTTT. Protein product: CASGLPPGLPRDTEAFF. Full variable domain (remainder filled in from reference TRBV12-5 and TRBJ1-1): DARVTQTPRHKVTEMGQEVTMRCQPILGHNTVFWYRQTMMQGLELLAYFRNRAPLDDSGMPKDRFSAEMPDATLATLKIQPSEPRDSAVYFCASGLPPGLPRDTEAFFGQGTRLTVV.